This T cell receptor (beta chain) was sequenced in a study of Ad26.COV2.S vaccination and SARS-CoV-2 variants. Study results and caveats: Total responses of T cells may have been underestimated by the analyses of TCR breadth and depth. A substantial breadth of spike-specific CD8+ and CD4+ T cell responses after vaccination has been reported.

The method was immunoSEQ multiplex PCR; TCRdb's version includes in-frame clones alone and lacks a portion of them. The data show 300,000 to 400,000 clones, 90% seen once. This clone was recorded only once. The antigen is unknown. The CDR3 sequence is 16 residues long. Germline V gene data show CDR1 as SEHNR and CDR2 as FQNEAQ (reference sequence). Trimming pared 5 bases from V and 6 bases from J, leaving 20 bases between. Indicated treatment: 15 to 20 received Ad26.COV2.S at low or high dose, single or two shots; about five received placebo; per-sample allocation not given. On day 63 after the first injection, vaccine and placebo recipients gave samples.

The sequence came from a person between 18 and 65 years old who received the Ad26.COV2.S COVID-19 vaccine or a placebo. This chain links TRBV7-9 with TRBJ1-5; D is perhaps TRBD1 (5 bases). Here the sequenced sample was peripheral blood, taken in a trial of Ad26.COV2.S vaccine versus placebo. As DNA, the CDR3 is TGTGCCAGCAGCCCTGGGACCGGTAATTTAGTTCAGCCCCAGCATTTT. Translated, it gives CASSPGTGNLVQPQHF.